Following are 30 T cell receptor beta chains from one sample sequenced in a study of T cells in Graves' hyperthyroidism and ophthalmopathy. RNA transcripts served as the template for amplifying TCR beta CDR3 regions. TCR CDR3 regions were first amplified by RT-PCR with HTBI primers. MiXCR, run by TCRdb on the multiplex PCR reads, gives a single entry per CDR3 protein. This sample has about 410,000 distinct CDR3 sequences, with 14% found just once. The sequenced material came from blood. These receptors came from a woman aged 30 to 39 with Graves' ophthalmopathy.

Details on this clonotype: The junction departs from the called germline gene at one end, perhaps through a read error. The CDR3, as DNA: TGTGTCAGCAGCCTGACAGAACAGCCCCAGCATTTT. This gives the protein CVSSLTEQPQHF. The chain joins TRBV28 to TRBJ1-5, with TRBD1 as a possible D gene (5 bases). The germline CDR1 and CDR2 sequences are MDHEN and SYDVKM. CDR3 length: 12 amino acids.

In its sample, this clonotype was seen many times. This sequence joins TRBV28 and TRBJ1-1; D call uncertain. There are 12 residues in the CDR3. Trimming pared 6 bases from V and 1 base from J, leaving 6 bases between. Germline V lookup: CDR1 MDHEN, CDR2 SYDVKM. CDR3 in DNA: TGTGCCAGCAGGGATCAGAACACTGAAGCTTTCTTT. As protein: CASRDQNTEAFF.

This clonotype was seen repeatedly, ten times or more. V and J are TRBV7-2 and TRBJ1-4; tentatively, D is TRBD1 (6 bases). Germline V gene sequence: CDR1 SGHTA, CDR2 FQGNSA. This CDR3 region has 17 residues. V was cut by 5 bases and J by 6 bases, with 22 bases left in between. CDR3 nucleotide sequence: TGTGCCAGCAGCCCTGGACAGTCGCAAGGGGGGTATGAAAAACTGTTTTTT. This sequence encodes CASSPGQSQGGYEKLFF.

The chain joins TRBV9 to TRBJ2-5, with 13 positions matching TRBD2. The CDR3 runs 16 residues. The J segment lost 4 bases and the V segment lost 2 bases, leaving 5 bases of the junction unmatched. CDR1 and CDR2 from the germline V gene are SGDLS and YYNGEE. The CDR3 region has the DNA TGTGCCAGCAGCGTGACTAGCGGGGGGTTGGGAGAGACCCAGTACTTC. This translates into CASSVTSGGLGETQYF.

This clonotype was counted ten times or more. Sequence at one end of the junction differs from germline and may be a read error. CDR3 sequence (DNA): TGTGCTAGCAGCCGGACTAGCGGGGTCACAGATACGCAGTATTTT. Protein: CASSRTSGVTDTQYF. The rearrangement links TRBV7-7 to TRBJ2-3, with 12 bases aligning to TRBD2. Germline-derived CDR1 and CDR2 are SSHAT and FNYEAQ (reference sequence). This CDR3 region has 15 residues.

At least ten counts were recorded for this clonotype. The CDR3 region has the DNA TGTGCCACCAGTGACCTGGACAGGGGAGGGACCGGGGAGCTGTTTTTT. This sequence encodes CATSDLDRGGTGELFF. The chain carries TRBV24-1 and TRBJ2-2, with 9 bases that match TRBD1. Unmatched junction bases numbered 7, after V lost 4 bases and J lost 5 bases. CDR1 is KGHDR and CDR2 is SFDVKD in the germline V gene. The CDR3 extends over 16 amino acids.

The table lists this clonotype with many counts. This chain links TRBV6-1 with TRBJ2-5, with 11 nucleotides matching TRBD2. The trim removed 6 bases at V and 6 bases at J, leaving 15 bases unmatched. The CDR3 is made up of 17 amino acids. Germline V gene lookup returns CDR1 MNHNS and CDR2 SASEGT. CDR3 nucleotide sequence: TGTGCCAGCAGCCCCGGGGGGCTAGCGGGGGGAACAAAGACCCAGTACTTC. This sequence encodes CASSPGGLAGGTKTQYF.

This clonotype was recorded many times. The genes are TRBV5-1 and TRBJ2-1; the match to TRBD2 covers 9 bases. The length of the CDR3 is 15 residues. The junction had 4 bases not matched to a gene; V was cut back by 0 bases and J by 6 bases. The germline gives CDR1 SGHRS, CDR2 YFSETQ. DNA for the CDR3: TGCGCCAGCAGCTTGGCTGGACTAGCGAGCAATGAGCAGTTCTTC. Its translation is CASSLAGLASNEQFF.

The V gene is TRBV20-1, the J gene TRBJ2-7; the D gene is possibly TRBD2 (6 bases). There are 13 residues in the CDR3. The germline gives CDR1 DFQATT, CDR2 SNEGSKA (reference sequence). The V end lost 3 bases, the J end lost 4 bases, and 13 bases lay between the germline ends. CDR3 sequence reads: CSASTGGVYEQYF. The CDR3 coding sequence is TGCAGTGCTAGTACCGGGGGAGTTTACGAGCAGTACTTC.

This clonotype was observed at least ten times. This chain connects TRBV2 to TRBJ2-1; D is perhaps TRBD1 (7 bases). Germline values: CDR1 SNHLY, CDR2 FYNNEI. The CDR3 is 10 residues long. V was cut by 8 bases and J by 12 bases, with 11 bases left in between. The CDR3 DNA sequence: TGTGCCAGCGGAGGGACAGCGCAGTTCTTC. Its translation: CASGGTAQFF.

This clonotype showed up just a few times. Just one base apart from a much larger clone, this may be a read error. The chain is built from TRBV7-9 and TRBJ1-1; D unclear. V shed 3 bases and J shed 6 bases, with 17 bases lying between them. Germline loops: CDR1 SEHNR, CDR2 FQNEAQ (reference sequence). The length of the CDR3 is 15 residues. The CDR3 sequence: CASSFTTEELPEAFF. CDR3 DNA sequence: TGTGCCAGCAGCTTTACAACAGAGGAACTCCCTGAAGCTTTCTTT.

V is TRBV20-1 and J is TRBJ2-6; 10 bases are a match to TRBD1. V shed 6 bases, J shed 0 bases, and the junction held 17 bases outside the gene matches. Germline CDR1 and CDR2: DFQATT and SNEGSKA (reference sequence). The CDR3 length is 20 residues. The CDR3 bases are TGCAGTGCCCGGGACAGGGGTATTGGGGGGTTTATCTCTGGGGCCAACGTCCTGACTTTC. Translation: CSARDRGIGGFISGANVLTF.

This clonotype was counted at least ten times. J is TRBJ2-7 and V is TRBV6-5; D is uncertain. Looked up from germline, CDR1 is MNHEY and CDR2 is SVGAGI. V was trimmed by 2 bases and J by 3 bases, leaving 11 bases between them. This CDR3 is built from 14 residues. CDR3 sequence reads: CASSYNSENYEQYF. Here the CDR3 DNA reads TGTGCCAGCAGTTACAATTCGGAGAACTACGAGCAGTACTTC.

Only a few counts were recorded for this clonotype. The chain links TRBV7-3 to TRBJ2-3; 15 positions match TRBD2. The germline V gene has CDR1 SGHTA and CDR2 FQGTGA. Trimming at V came to 5 bases and at J to 4 bases, leaving 4 bases not matched to a gene. This CDR3 is 16 amino acids long. CDR3 DNA sequence: TGTGCCAGCAGCCCGGGACTAGCGGGGGGCCCAGATACGCAGTATTTT. This encodes CASSPGLAGGPDTQYF.

This clonotype was recorded a few times. This sequence joins TRBV9 and TRBJ1-2; 8 bases match TRBD1. V dropped 3 bases and J dropped 1; count of bases not matched to a gene: 17. CDR1 is SGDLS and CDR2 is YYNGEE in the germline V gene. The CDR3 has 19 residues. The CDR3 DNA reads TGTGCCAGCAGCGCCAGCTTGGGAGACAGGGGCCCCCTTAACTATGGCTACACCTTC. Its translation is CASSASLGDRGPLNYGYTF.

This clonotype came up many times. The genes are TRBV5-1 and TRBJ1-1; D not certain. The CDR3 consists of 12 residues. CDR1 is SGHRS and CDR2 is YFSETQ in the germline V gene. V was cut by 0 bases and J by 8 bases, with 8 bases left in between. The CDR3 reads CASSLDFNEAFF. The CDR3 DNA reads TGCGCCAGCAGCTTGGACTTTAACGAAGCTTTCTTT.

The sample holds many counts of this clonotype. The V call is TRBV11-3, the J call TRBJ2-1, with 9 bases identical to TRBD2. CDR3 length equals 15 residues. In germline, CDR1 is SGHNT, CDR2 YENEEA. Trimming at V came to 5 bases and at J to 3 bases, leaving 5 bases not matched to a gene. CDR3 amino acids: CASSQGLALYNEQFF. CDR3 nucleotides: TGTGCCAGCAGCCAAGGACTAGCGCTCTACAATGAGCAGTTCTTC.

At least ten counts were recorded for this clonotype. The chain is built from TRBV28 and TRBJ2-5; 13 bases match TRBD2. CDR3 length: 16 residues. V was clipped by 3 bases and J by 4 bases; unmatched bases: 5. The V gene's germline CDR1 is MDHEN and CDR2 SYDVKM. CDR3 coding DNA: TGTGCCAGCAGTTTCCCCACTAGCGGGGGGGCAGAGACCCAGTACTTC. Protein product: CASSFPTSGGAETQYF. Full variable domain (remainder filled in from reference TRBV28 and TRBJ2-5): DVKVTQSSRYLVKRTGEKVFLECVQDMDHENMFWYRQDPGLGLRLIYFSYDVKMKEKGDIPEGYSVSREKKERFSLILESASTNQTSMYLCASSFPTSGGAETQYFGPGTRLLVL.

This clonotype has a handful of counts. J is TRBJ2-1 and V is TRBV19, with 11 bases lining up with TRBD2. This CDR3 region has 19 residues. The V segment lost 3 bases and the J segment 1 base; nucleotides outside the gene matches: 11. Germline values: CDR1 LNHDA, CDR2 SQIVND (reference sequence). The CDR3 region has the DNA TGTGCCAGTAGTATGGGAATATTAGCGGGGGGGCCTTCCTACAATGAGCAGTTCTTC. Protein product: CASSMGILAGGPSYNEQFF.

This clonotype showed up just once. A much larger clone differs by one base, so this may be a read error. The final CDR3 position lacks the conserved phenylalanine or tryptophan, pointing to a likely read error. V usage is TRBV28 and J usage is TRBJ2-5, with D tentatively TRBD1 (5 bases). Germline CDR1 reads MDHEN; CDR2 reads SYDVKM. This CDR3 has 13 residues. With 6 bases removed from V and 1 base from J, the gap between germline ends came to 9 bases. The CDR3 DNA sequence: TGTGCCAGCAGCGAACAGGTCCAAGAGACCCAGTACGTC. It yields the protein CASSEQVQETQYV.

V and J are TRBV9 and TRBJ1-2, with 7 positions matching TRBD1. The germline CDR1 and CDR2 sequences are SGDLS and YYNGEE. The V gene end was trimmed by 3 bases and the J gene end by 8 bases; junction bases not matched to a gene: 13. CDR3 length: 15 residues. CDR3 DNA: TGTGCCAGCAGCGGCGGACAGGCGGAGCGGGGCGGCTACACCTTC. Translation: CASSGGQAERGGYTF.

The V call is TRBV2, the J call TRBJ2-3; the D gene is possibly TRBD1 (7 bases). The V gene lost 6 bases and the J gene lost 7 bases, with 23 bases spanning the gap. Germline V lookup: CDR1 SNHLY, CDR2 FYNNEI. This CDR3 comprises 16 residues. CDR3 loop: CASRPREAGGFHTQYF. CDR3 nucleotides: TGTGCCAGCAGACCCAGGGAGGCAGGGGGGTTCCATACGCAGTATTTT.

This clonotype was counted ten times or more. The chain employs TRBV28 and TRBJ1-1, with unresolved D. The CDR3 is 15 amino acids. Germline V CDR1 and CDR2: MDHEN, SYDVKM. V was clipped by 2 bases and J by 1 base, with 11 bases between them. CDR3 sequence reads: CASSLRTDKNTEAFF. The CDR3 bases are TGTGCCAGCAGTTTACGGACGGATAAGAACACTGAAGCTTTCTTT.

V and J are TRBV20-1 and TRBJ2-3; 9 nucleotides match TRBD2. V was clipped by 2 bases and J by 4 bases; unmatched bases: 7. Per the germline V gene, CDR1 is DFQATT and CDR2 is SNEGSKA (reference sequence). The CDR3 spans 15 residues. The CDR3 reads CSARNGGGASDTQYF. CDR3 in DNA: TGCAGTGCTAGAAATGGCGGGGGGGCATCAGATACGCAGTATTTT.

This clonotype was observed a few times. The genes are TRBV19 and TRBJ1-1; the D gene is possibly TRBD1 (6 bases). The CDR3 extends over 15 amino acids. The V end lost 1 base, the J end lost 3 bases, and 12 bases lay between the germline ends. Looked up from germline, CDR1 is LNHDA and CDR2 is SQIVND (reference sequence). The CDR3 DNA reads TGTGCCAGTAGTATAGTAGGGACAATCTACACTGAAGCTTTCTTT. It codes for CASSIVGTIYTEAFF.

A single count supports this clonotype. A much larger clone differs from this one at a single base, so this may be a read error. CDR3 in amino acids: CASSPSLRRGSPFHF. The CDR3 DNA is TGTGCCAGCAGCCCCTCTCTCCGTCGGGGCTCACCCTTCCACTTT. The V gene is TRBV3-1, the J gene TRBJ1-6; D perhaps matches TRBD1 (5 bases). CDR3 size: 15 residues. CDR1 and CDR2 from the germline V gene are LGHDT and YNNKEL (reference sequence).

This clonotype was picked up many times. The chain is built from TRBV9 and TRBJ1-1; no clear D gene. Between the trimmed V and J ends, which lost 4 bases and 3 bases, there was a span of 19 bases. CDR1 and CDR2 (germline): SGDLS, YYNGEE. The CDR3 length is 16 residues. In DNA form, the CDR3 reads TGTGCCAGCAGCCCTGGGCAAAGGTGGGTTGACACTGAAGCTTTCTTT. Protein: CASSPGQRWVDTEAFF.

This clonotype showed up many times. The chain couples TRBV12-3 or TRBV12-4 to TRBJ2-1; possibly TRBD1 for D (5 bases). The CDR3 covers 15 residues. The V end was cut by 1 base, the J end by 5 bases, with 12 bases between. The chain's CDR3 is CASSLGTFRDNEQFF. The CDR3 nucleotides are TGTGCCAGCAGTTTAGGGACATTTAGGGACAATGAGCAGTTCTTC.

The V call is TRBV19, the J call TRBJ1-1; no clear D gene. Trimming removed 1 base at V and 4 bases at J, with 4 bases between. Germline CDR1 LNHDA, CDR2 SQIVND (reference sequence). The CDR3 has 12 amino acids. DNA of the CDR3: TGTGCCAGTAGTATAGCAGGCACTGAAGCTTTCTTT. This translates into CASSIAGTEAFF.

The CDR3 DNA is TGTGCCAGCAGCTTAGGTTCGATAGAGTTCTTC. As protein: CASSLGSIEFF. The V and J genes are TRBV7-3 and TRBJ2-1, with unresolved D. V lost 2 bases and J 14 bases, leaving 10 bases between the germline ends. In germline, CDR1 is SGHTA, CDR2 FQGTGA. This CDR3 is 11 amino acids long.